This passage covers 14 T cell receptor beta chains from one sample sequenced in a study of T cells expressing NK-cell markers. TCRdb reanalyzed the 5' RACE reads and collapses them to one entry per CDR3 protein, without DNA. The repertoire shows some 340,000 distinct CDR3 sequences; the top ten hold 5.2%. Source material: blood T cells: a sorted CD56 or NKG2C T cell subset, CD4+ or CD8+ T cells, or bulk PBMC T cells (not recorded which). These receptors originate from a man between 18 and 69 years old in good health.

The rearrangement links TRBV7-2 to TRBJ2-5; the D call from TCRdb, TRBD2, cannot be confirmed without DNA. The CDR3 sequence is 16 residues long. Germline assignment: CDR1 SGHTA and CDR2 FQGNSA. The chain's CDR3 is CASSLAGSGGLETQYF.

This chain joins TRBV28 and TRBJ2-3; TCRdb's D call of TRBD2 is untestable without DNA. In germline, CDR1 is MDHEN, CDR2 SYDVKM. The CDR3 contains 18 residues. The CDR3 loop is CASSLRGIRQFRTDTQYF.

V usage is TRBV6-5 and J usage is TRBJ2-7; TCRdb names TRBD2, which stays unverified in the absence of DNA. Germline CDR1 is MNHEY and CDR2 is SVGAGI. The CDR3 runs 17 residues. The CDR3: CASSYVSLAGYSYEQYF.

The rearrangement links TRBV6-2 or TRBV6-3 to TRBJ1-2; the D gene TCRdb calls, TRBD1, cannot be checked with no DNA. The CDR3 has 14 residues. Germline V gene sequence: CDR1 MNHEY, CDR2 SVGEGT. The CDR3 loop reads CASSNRDRASGYTF.

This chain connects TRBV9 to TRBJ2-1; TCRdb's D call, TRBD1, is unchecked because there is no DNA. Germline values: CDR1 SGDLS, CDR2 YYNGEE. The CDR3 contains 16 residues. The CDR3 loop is CASSVGRANSYNEQFF.

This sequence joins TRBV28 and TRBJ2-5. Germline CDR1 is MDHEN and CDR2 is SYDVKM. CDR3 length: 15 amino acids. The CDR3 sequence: CASSLALRSGETQYF. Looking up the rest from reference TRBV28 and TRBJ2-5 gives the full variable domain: DVKVTQSSRYLVKRTGEKVFLECVQDMDHENMFWYRQDPGLGLRLIYFSYDVKMKEKGDIPEGYSVSREKKERFSLILESASTNQTSMYLCASSLALRSGETQYFGPGTRLLVL.

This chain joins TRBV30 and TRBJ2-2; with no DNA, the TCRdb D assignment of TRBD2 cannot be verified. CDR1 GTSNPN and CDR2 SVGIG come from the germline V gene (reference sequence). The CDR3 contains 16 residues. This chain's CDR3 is CAWSAGPYSYTGELFF.

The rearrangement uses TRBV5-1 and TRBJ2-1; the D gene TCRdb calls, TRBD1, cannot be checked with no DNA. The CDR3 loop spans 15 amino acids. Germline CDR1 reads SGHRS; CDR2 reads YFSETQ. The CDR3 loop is CASSFGTGGGNEQFF.

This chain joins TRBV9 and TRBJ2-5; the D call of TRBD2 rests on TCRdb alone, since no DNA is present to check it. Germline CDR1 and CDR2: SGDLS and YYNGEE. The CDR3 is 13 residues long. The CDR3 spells CASSRTSEETQYF.

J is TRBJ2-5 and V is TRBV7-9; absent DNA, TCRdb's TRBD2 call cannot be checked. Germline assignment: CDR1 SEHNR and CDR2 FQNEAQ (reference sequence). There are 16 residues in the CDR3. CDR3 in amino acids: CASSLGERGIQETQYF.

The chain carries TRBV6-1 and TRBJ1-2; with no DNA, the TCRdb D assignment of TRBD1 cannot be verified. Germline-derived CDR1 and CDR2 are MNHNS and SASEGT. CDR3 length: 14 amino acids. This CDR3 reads CASSEGTGRSGYTF.

This chain's CDR3 is CASSLRQGGEKLFF. This sequence joins TRBV12-3 or TRBV12-4 and TRBJ1-4; lacking DNA, the TRBD1 call made by TCRdb goes unchecked. The length of the CDR3 is 14 residues.

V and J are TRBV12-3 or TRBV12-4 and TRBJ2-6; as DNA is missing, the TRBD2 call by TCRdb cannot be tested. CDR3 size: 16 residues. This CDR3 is CASSAPPVSGANVLTF.

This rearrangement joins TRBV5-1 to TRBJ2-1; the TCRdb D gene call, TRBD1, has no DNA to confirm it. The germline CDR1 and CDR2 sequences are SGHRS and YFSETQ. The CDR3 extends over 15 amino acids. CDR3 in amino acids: CASGTRGGRYNEQFF.